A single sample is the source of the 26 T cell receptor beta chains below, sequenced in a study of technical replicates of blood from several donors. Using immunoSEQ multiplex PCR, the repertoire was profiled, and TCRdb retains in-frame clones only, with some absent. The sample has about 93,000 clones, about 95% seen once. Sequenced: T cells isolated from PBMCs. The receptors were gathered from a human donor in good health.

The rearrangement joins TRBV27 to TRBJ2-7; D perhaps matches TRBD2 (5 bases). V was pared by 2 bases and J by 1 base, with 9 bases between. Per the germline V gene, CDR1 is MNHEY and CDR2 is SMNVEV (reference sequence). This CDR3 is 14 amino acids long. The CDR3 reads CASSLTPGSYEQYF. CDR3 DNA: TGTGCCAGCAGTTTAACACCGGGATCCTACGAGCAGTACTTC.

The DNA of the CDR3 is TGTGCCAGTAGTATCTCTCCTAGCGGGAGTATGTATACGCAGTATTTT. This gives the protein CASSISPSGSMYTQYF. The chain uses TRBV19 and TRBJ2-3; 10 positions agree with TRBD2. Germline V gives CDR1 LNHDA, CDR2 SQIVND (reference sequence). V dropped 3 bases and J dropped 7; count of bases not matched to a gene: 10. The CDR3 has 16 amino acids. Based on the CDR3 plus reference TRBV19 and TRBJ2-3, the full variable domain is DGGITQSPKYLFRKEGQNVTLSCEQNLNHDAMYWYRQDPGQGLRLIYYSQIVNDFQKGDIAEGYSVSREKKESFPLTVTSAQKNPTAFYLCASSISPSGSMYTQYFGPGTRLTVL.

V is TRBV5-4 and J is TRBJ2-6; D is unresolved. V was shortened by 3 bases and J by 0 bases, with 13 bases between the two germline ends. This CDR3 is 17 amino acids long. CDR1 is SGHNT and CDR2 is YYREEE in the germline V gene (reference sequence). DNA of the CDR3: TGTGCCAGCAGCTGGCGGCTGGTGTCCTCTGGGGCCAACGTCCTGACTTTC. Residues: CASSWRLVSSGANVLTF.

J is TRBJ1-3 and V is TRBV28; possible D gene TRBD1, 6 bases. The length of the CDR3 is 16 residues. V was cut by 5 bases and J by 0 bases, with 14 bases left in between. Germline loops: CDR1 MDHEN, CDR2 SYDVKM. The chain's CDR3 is CASSLVRTASGNTIYF. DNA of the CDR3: TGTGCCAGCAGTCTTGTCAGGACAGCCTCTGGAAACACCATATATTTT.

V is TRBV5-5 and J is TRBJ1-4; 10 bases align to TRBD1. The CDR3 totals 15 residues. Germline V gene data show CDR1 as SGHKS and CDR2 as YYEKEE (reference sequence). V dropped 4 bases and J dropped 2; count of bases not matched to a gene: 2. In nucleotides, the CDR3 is TGTGCCAGCAGCACGACAGGGGGCACTAATGAAAAACTGTTTTTT. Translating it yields CASSTTGGTNEKLFF.

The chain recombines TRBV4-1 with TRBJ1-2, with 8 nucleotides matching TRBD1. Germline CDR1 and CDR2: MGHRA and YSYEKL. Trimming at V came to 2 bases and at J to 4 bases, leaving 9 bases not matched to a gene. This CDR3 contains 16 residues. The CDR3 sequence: CASSQQTGGRGYGYTF. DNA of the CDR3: TGCGCCAGCAGCCAACAAACAGGGGGTCGAGGCTATGGCTACACCTTC.

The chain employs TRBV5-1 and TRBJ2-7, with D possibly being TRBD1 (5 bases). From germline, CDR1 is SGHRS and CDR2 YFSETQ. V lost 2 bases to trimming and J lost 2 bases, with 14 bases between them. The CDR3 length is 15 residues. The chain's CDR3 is CASSFQGFEAYEQYF. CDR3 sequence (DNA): TGCGCCAGCAGCTTCCAGGGTTTCGAAGCCTACGAGCAGTACTTC.

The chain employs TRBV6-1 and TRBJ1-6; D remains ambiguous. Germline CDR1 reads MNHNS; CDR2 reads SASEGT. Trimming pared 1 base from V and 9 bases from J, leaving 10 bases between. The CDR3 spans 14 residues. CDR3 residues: CASSEGARGSPLHF. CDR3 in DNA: TGTGCCAGCAGTGAAGGGGCTCGTGGTTCACCCCTCCACTTT.

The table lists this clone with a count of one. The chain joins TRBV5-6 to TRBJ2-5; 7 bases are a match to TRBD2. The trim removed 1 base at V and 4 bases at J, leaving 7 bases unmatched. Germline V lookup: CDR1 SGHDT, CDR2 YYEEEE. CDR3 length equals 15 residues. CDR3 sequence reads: CASSLSPGGGETQYF. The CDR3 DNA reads TGTGCCAGCAGCTTGTCGCCGGGAGGAGGAGAGACCCAGTACTTC.

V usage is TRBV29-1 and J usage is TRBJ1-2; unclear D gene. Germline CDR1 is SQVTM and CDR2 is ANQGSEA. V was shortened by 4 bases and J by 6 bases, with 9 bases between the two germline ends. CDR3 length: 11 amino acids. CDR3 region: CSVVTRNGYTF. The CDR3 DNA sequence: TGCAGCGTTGTTACACGAAATGGCTACACCTTC.

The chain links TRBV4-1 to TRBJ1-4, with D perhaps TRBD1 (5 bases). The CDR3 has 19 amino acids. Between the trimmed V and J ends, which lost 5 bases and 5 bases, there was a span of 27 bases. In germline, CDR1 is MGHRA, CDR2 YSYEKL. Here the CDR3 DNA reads TGCGCCAGCAGCGGACGCCGCGCCGTGGGGGGGTCGAAGAATGAAAAACTGTTTTTT. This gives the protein CASSGRRAVGGSKNEKLFF.

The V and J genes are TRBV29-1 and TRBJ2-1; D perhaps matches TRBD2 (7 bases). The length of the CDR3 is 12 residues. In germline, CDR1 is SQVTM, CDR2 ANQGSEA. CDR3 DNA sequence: TGCGGGGGGGTTACAGGGCTTGATGAGCAGTTCTTC. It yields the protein CGGVTGLDEQFF.

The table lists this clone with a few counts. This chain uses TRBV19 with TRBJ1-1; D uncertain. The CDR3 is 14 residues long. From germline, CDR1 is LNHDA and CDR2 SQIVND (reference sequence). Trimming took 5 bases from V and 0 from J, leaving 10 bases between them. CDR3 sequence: CASSLQMMNTEAFF. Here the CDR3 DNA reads TGTGCCAGTAGTCTACAGATGATGAACACTGAAGCTTTCTTT.

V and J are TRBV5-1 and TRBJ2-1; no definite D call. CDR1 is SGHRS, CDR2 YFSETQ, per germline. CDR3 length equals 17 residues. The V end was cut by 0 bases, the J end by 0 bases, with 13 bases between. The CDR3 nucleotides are TGCGCCAGCAGCTTGGTTGGCGGCGCGAGCTCCTACAATGAGCAGTTCTTC. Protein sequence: CASSLVGGASSYNEQFF.

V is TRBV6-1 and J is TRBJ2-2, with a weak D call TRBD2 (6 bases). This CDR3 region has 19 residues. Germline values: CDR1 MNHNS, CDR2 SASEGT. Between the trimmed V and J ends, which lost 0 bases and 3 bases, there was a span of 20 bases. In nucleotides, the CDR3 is TGTGCCAGCAGTGAAGCGACGACTGGGACTCTTCTGTACACCGGGGAGCTGTTTTTT. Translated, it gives CASSEATTGTLLYTGELFF.

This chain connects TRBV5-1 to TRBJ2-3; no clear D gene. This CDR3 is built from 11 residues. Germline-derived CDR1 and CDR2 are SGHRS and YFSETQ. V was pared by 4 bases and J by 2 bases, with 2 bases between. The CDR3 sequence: CASSLTDTQYF. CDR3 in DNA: TGCGCCAGCAGCCTCACAGATACGCAGTATTTT.

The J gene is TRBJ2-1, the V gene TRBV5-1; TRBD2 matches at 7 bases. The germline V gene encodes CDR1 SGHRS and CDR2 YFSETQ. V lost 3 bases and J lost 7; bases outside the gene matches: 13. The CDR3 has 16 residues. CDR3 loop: CASSSSGAGEGNEQFF. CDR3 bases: TGCGCCAGCAGCTCGAGCGGCGCGGGAGAAGGAAATGAGCAGTTCTTC.

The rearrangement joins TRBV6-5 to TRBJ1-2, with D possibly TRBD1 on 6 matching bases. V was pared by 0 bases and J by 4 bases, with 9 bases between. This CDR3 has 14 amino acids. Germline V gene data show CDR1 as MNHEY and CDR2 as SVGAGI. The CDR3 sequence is CASSYSGQTYGYTF. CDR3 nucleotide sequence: TGTGCCAGCAGTTACTCTGGACAGACCTATGGCTACACCTTC.

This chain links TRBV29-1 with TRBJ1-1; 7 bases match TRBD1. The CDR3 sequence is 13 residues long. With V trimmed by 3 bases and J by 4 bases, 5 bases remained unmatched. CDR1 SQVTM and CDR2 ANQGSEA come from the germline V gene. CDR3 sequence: CSVDHQGGTEAFF. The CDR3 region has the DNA TGCAGCGTTGACCATCAGGGGGGCACTGAAGCTTTCTTT.

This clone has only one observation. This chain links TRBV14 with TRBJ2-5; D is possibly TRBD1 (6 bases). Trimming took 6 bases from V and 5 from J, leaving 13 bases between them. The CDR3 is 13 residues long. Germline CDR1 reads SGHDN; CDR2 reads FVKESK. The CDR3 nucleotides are TGTGCCAGCAGTTGGGGGCTGGGGGAGACCCAGTACTTC. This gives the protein CASSWGLGETQYF.

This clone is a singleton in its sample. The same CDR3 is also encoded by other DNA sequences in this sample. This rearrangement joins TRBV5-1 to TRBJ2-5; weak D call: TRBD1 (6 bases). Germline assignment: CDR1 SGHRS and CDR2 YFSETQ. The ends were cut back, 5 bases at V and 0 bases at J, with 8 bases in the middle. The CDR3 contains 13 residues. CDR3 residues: CASSGGYQETQYF. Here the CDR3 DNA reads TGCGCCAGCAGTGGGGGCTACCAAGAGACCCAGTACTTC.

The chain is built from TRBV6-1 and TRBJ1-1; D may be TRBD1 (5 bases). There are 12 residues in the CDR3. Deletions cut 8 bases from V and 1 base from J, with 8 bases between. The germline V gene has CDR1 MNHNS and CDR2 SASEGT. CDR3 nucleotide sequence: TGTGCCAGCGGAACAGGGAACACTGAAGCTTTCTTT. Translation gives CASGTGNTEAFF.

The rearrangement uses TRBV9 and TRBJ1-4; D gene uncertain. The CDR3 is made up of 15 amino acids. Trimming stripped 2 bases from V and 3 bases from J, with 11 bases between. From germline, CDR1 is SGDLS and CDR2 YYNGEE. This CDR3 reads CASSVTGTANEKLFF. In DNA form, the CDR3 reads TGTGCCAGCAGCGTGACCGGAACAGCTAATGAAAAACTGTTTTTT.

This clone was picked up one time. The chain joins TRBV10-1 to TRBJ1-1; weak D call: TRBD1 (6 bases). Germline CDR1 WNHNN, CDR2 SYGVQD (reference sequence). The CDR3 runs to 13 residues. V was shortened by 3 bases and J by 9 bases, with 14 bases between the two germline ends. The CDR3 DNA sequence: TGCGCCAGCAGTGACCCATCAGGGGAAAAAGCTTTCTTT. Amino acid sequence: CASSDPSGEKAFF.

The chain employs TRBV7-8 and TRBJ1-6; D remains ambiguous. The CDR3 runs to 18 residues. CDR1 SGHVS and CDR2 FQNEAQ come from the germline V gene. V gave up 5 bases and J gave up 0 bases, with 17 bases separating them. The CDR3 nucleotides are TGTGCCAGCAGCCCTACGCTGGCACGGAGCTCCTATAATTCACCCCTCCACTTT. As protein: CASSPTLARSSYNSPLHF.

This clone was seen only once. This CDR3 reads CASSDSGLVSYNEQFF. The CDR3 coding sequence is TGTGCCAGCAGTGACTCGGGACTAGTTTCCTACAATGAGCAGTTCTTC. V gene TRBV6-4 combines with J gene TRBJ2-1; TRBD2 aligns across 8 bases. The germline CDR1 and CDR2 sequences are MRHNA and SNTAGT. Trimming took 0 bases from V and 1 from J; bases not matched to a gene: 2. The CDR3 is 16 amino acids.